This T cell receptor beta chain was documented in a study of lymphopenia after photon versus proton radiotherapy. The protocol was immunoSEQ multiplex PCR, while the TCRdb copy is restricted to in-frame clones and leaves out a portion. The sample lists tens of thousands of clones; about nine tenths were seen once. As to this clone: Its antigen is as yet unknown.

Germline-derived CDR1 and CDR2 are SGHNT and YYREEE (reference sequence). This CDR3 is 15 amino acids long. Unmatched junction bases numbered 6, after V lost 4 bases and J lost 4 bases. General study findings and limits: Under photons, naive T cells and diversity fell while effector/memory populations rose. Oligoclonal CD8+ Temra expansion after nadir drove photon patients' diversity drop. Better survival with proton therapy was suggested as possible, not demonstrated. Post-nadir TCR diversity decline inversely tracked overall survival among those who died.

The clonotype comes from a woman in her 50s with cholangiocarcinoma. The J gene is TRBJ1-3, the V gene TRBV5-4; the match to TRBD1 covers 9 bases. The sample in question was peripheral blood, obtained from a patient treated with photon-based radiotherapy. CDR3 in amino acids: CASSPDRGGGNTIYF. The CDR3 region has the DNA TGTGCCAGCAGCCCGGACAGGGGAGGAGGAAACACCATATATTTT.